The present T cell receptor (beta chain) was sequenced within a study of cytomegalovirus exposure and HLA in healthy donors. The PCR contained 60 Vbeta and 13 Jbeta primers. The method was immunoSEQ multiplex PCR; TCRdb's version includes in-frame clones alone and lacks a portion of them. The sample includes 91,000 or so clones. Trimming took 2 bases from V and 0 from J, leaving 12 bases between them. The CDR3 sequence is 16 residues long. Germline CDR1 reads MNHEY; CDR2 reads SVGAGI. The sequence came from a woman in her twenties or thirties in good health and CMV-seronegative. The rearrangement links TRBV6-5 to TRBJ2-3; weak D call: TRBD2 (6 bases). Source material: PBMCs. The CDR3 bases are TGTGCCAGCAGTTACCAGGCTAGCGTTAGCACAGATACGCAGTATTTT. As protein: CASSYQASVSTDTQYF.